The 25 T cell receptor beta chains reported below all come from one sample, sequenced in a study of blood T cell repertoires in COVID-19. The repertoire was sequenced with immunoSEQ multiplex PCR; TCRdb's copy has only in-frame clones and lacks some. The sample records roughly 400,000 clones, about 90% being singletons. The sequencing input was PBMCs or T cells enriched from blood (not recorded which). Receptor source: a woman in her twenties or thirties who had recovered from COVID-19.

This chain links TRBV7-6 with TRBJ2-3, with TRBD1 matching 11 bases. The CDR3 runs 15 residues. CDR1 is SGHVS and CDR2 is FNYEAQ in the germline V gene. The ends lost 5 bases at V and 5 bases at J; junction bases unmatched: 6. The CDR3 nucleotides are TGTGCCAGCAGCCACGGGACAGGGGGGGGAGATACGCAGTATTTT. This translates into CASSHGTGGGDTQYF.

The rearrangement links TRBV19 to TRBJ1-2; D gene ambiguous. CDR1 and CDR2 (germline): LNHDA, SQIVND (reference sequence). The CDR3 totals 14 residues. Trimming removed 7 bases at V and 1 base at J, with 13 bases between. The CDR3 protein is CASTWGELNYGYTF. DNA of the CDR3: TGTGCCAGTACCTGGGGAGAACTTAACTATGGCTACACCTTC.

The chain uses TRBV6-2 or TRBV6-3 and TRBJ1-5; TRBD1 aligns across 9 bases. The CDR3 has 15 residues. Germline trimming cut 5 bases from V and 2 bases from J; bases unmatched to any gene: 4. From germline, CDR1 is MNHEY and CDR2 SVGEGT. CDR3 nucleotides: TGTGCCAGCAGTACAGGGGGCATGGGCAATCAGCCCCAGCATTTT. This sequence encodes CASSTGGMGNQPQHF.

The chain has TRBV24-1 and TRBJ2-2; a weak D match, TRBD1 (5 bases). Deletions cut 3 bases from V and 6 bases from J, with 10 bases between. This CDR3 is 14 amino acids long. Germline V gene lookup returns CDR1 KGHDR and CDR2 SFDVKD. CDR3 DNA sequence: TGTGCCACCAGTGATCCTGGACACCCCGGGGAGCTGTTTTTT. It translates to CATSDPGHPGELFF.

This clone occurred many times. The chain employs TRBV5-4 and TRBJ2-7, with 8 bases that match TRBD1. Unmatched junction bases numbered 11, after V lost 4 bases and J lost 2 bases. The CDR3 runs to 16 residues. Germline CDR1 reads SGHNT; CDR2 reads YYREEE (reference sequence). The CDR3 bases are TGTGCCAGCAGCCTCATTACAGGGGGATTCCCCTACGAGCAGTACTTC. Encoded protein: CASSLITGGFPYEQYF.

The chain couples TRBV3-1 (or the pseudogene TRBV3-2) to TRBJ1-2; 9 bases are a match to TRBD1. The CDR3 extends over 15 amino acids. The V gene end was trimmed by 2 bases and the J gene end by 1 base; junction bases not matched to a gene: 2. The germline gives CDR1 LGHDT, CDR2 YNNKEL (reference sequence). The CDR3 loop is CASSQRDRDNYGYTF. In nucleotides, the CDR3 is TGTGCCAGCAGCCAAAGGGACAGGGATAACTATGGCTACACCTTC.

The genes are TRBV7-9 and TRBJ1-6; 7 bases align to TRBD1. V shed 2 bases, J shed 11 bases, and the junction held 9 bases outside the gene matches. The germline V gene encodes CDR1 SEHNR and CDR2 FQNEAQ (reference sequence). The CDR3 length is 15 residues. The CDR3 sequence is CASSLRDSRDAPLHF. The CDR3 DNA sequence: TGTGCCAGCAGCTTAAGGGACAGCCGCGATGCACCCCTCCACTTT.

CDR3 nucleotides: TGTGCCAGCCTCGGACAGGGGGACACTGAAGCTTTCTTT. It translates to CASLGQGDTEAFF. This rearrangement joins TRBV7-3 to TRBJ1-1; 10 positions agree with TRBD1. The V gene's germline CDR1 is SGHTA and CDR2 FQGTGA. The CDR3 has 13 amino acids. J was trimmed by 3 bases and V by 8 bases; bases with no gene match: 3.

This rearrangement joins TRBV7-8 to TRBJ1-2, with 7 bases aligning to TRBD1. The V segment lost 5 bases and the J segment 3 bases; nucleotides outside the gene matches: 3. Germline V gives CDR1 SGHVS, CDR2 FQNEAQ. This CDR3 comprises 13 residues. The CDR3 DNA is TGTGCCAGCAGCCCCGGGACAGACTATGGCTACACCTTC. Translating it yields CASSPGTDYGYTF.

This clone was counted a single time. The chain is built from TRBV19 and TRBJ2-7, with 7 bases that match TRBD1. The length of the CDR3 is 20 residues. The J segment lost 6 bases and the V segment lost 5 bases, leaving 28 bases of the junction unmatched. CDR1 LNHDA and CDR2 SQIVND come from the germline V gene (reference sequence). The CDR3 nucleotides read TGTGCCAGTAGTTCAAGGGCCTTTACAGGGGCCGGAGCCATACCTGCCGAGCAGTACTTC. Protein: CASSSRAFTGAGAIPAEQYF.

This rearrangement joins TRBV27 to TRBJ2-3; TRBD2 is a possible D gene (7 bases). There are 19 residues in the CDR3. CDR1 and CDR2 (germline): MNHEY, SMNVEV (reference sequence). The germline V and J ends were trimmed by 2 bases and 0 bases, with 21 bases remaining between them. In nucleotides, the CDR3 is TGTGCCAGCAGTTTAATCTGGCGGGGGCTAACTTCTAGCACAGATACGCAGTATTTT. Translated: CASSLIWRGLTSSTDTQYF.

The chain is built from TRBV21-1 and TRBJ1-5; the D call TRBD1 from the table was never checked on the DNA. TRBV21-1 constitutes a pseudogene. The CDR3 is 15 amino acids. The CDR3 DNA sequence: TGTGCCAGCAGCAAGATAGCCAGGGGGAATCAGCCCCAGCATTTT. Translated: CASSKIARGNQPQHF.

The rearrangement uses TRBV9 and TRBJ1-1; the D gene is possibly TRBD1 (6 bases). The germline V gene encodes CDR1 SGDLS and CDR2 YYNGEE. CDR3 length: 15 amino acids. Trimming pared 4 bases from V and 7 bases from J, leaving 20 bases between. The CDR3 loop is CASSQGRGLRSEAFF. The CDR3 DNA reads as TGTGCCAGCAGCCAGGGGAGGGGGTTAAGAAGTGAAGCTTTCTTT. Combining the CDR3 with reference TRBV9 and TRBJ1-1 gives the whole variable domain DSGVTQTPKHLITATGQRVTLRCSPRSGDLSVYWYQQSLDQGLQFLIQYYNGEERAKGNILERFSAQQFPDLHSELNLSSLELGDSALYFCASSQGRGLRSEAFFGQGTRLTVV.

The chain couples TRBV5-4 to TRBJ1-3; weak D call: TRBD1 (5 bases). There are 17 residues in the CDR3. V shed 4 bases and J shed 0 bases, with 17 bases lying between them. Germline V gene data show CDR1 as SGHNT and CDR2 as YYREEE (reference sequence). In DNA form, the CDR3 reads TGTGCCAGCAGCCGCGGGGCAGGGACCTACTCTGGAAACACCATATATTTT. It codes for CASSRGAGTYSGNTIYF.

V gene TRBV6-5 combines with J gene TRBJ1-2; D might be TRBD1 (6 bases). The CDR3 is made up of 14 amino acids. The germline V and J ends were trimmed by 4 bases and 3 bases, with 12 bases remaining between them. Germline V gene data show CDR1 as MNHEY and CDR2 as SVGAGI. CDR3 in DNA: TGTGCCAGCAGTTCTCCGGACAGAGACTATGGCTACACCTTC. Its translation is CASSSPDRDYGYTF.

V usage is TRBV5-4 and J usage is TRBJ2-2; D is uncertain. CDR1 SGHNT and CDR2 YYREEE come from the germline V gene (reference sequence). This CDR3 contains 14 residues. V was clipped by 1 base and J by 3 bases, with 7 bases between them. CDR3 coding DNA: TGTGCCAGCAGCTTGAATCAATACACCGGGGAGCTGTTTTTT. The encoded protein is CASSLNQYTGELFF.

The gene calls are TRBV12-3 or TRBV12-4 and TRBJ1-1; 7 nucleotides agree with TRBD1. The CDR3 loop spans 13 amino acids. Trimming removed 5 bases from V and 4 bases from J; junction bases left unmatched: 4. The CDR3 reads CASSDRVATEAFF. As DNA, the CDR3 is TGTGCCAGCAGTGACAGGGTTGCCACTGAAGCTTTCTTT.

This chain uses TRBV3-1 (or the pseudogene TRBV3-2) with TRBJ1-3, with no clear D. Trimming left V 4 bases short and J 1 base short, with 11 bases between. The germline gives CDR1 LGHDT, CDR2 YNNKEL (reference sequence). There are 15 residues in the CDR3. The CDR3 DNA reads as TGTGCCAGCAGCCCTTACATAGCGTCTGGAAACACCATATATTTT. Amino acids: CASSPYIASGNTIYF.

The rearrangement uses TRBV3-1 (or the pseudogene TRBV3-2) and TRBJ2-1; 11 positions agree with TRBD2. Germline assignment: CDR1 LGHDT and CDR2 YNNKEL (reference sequence). V lost 0 bases to trimming and J lost 15 bases; unmatched junction nucleotides: 7. The CDR3 has 14 residues. Written as DNA, the CDR3 is TGTGCCAGCAGCCAAGAGTCTAGCGGGGGGCCGACGTTCTTC. Amino acid sequence: CASSQESSGGPTFF.

The rearrangement uses TRBV7-2 and TRBJ2-1, with 8 positions matching TRBD2. CDR3 size: 16 residues. Germline V lookup: CDR1 SGHTA, CDR2 FQGNSA. V lost 1 base to trimming and J lost 4 bases; unmatched junction nucleotides: 6. The CDR3 spells CASSLVGGRPYNEQFF. The CDR3 nucleotides read TGTGCCAGCAGCTTAGTAGGCGGGAGGCCTTACAATGAGCAGTTCTTC.

The chain recombines TRBV10-1 with TRBJ2-3; no reliable D call. Germline values: CDR1 WNHNN, CDR2 SYGVQD (reference sequence). The CDR3 contains 11 residues. Trimming left V 5 bases short and J 2 bases short, with 2 bases between. The CDR3 spells CASSYTDTQYF. The CDR3 bases are TGCGCCAGCAGTTACACAGATACGCAGTATTTT.

The chain joins TRBV24-1 to TRBJ1-3, with D uncertain. V dropped 5 bases and J dropped 0 bases, with 10 bases sitting between them. Germline V CDR1 and CDR2: KGHDR, SFDVKD. This CDR3 region has 15 residues. The CDR3 is CATSAGTYSGNTIYF. The CDR3 DNA follows: TGTGCCACCAGTGCAGGCACATACTCTGGAAACACCATATATTTT.

V usage is TRBV5-1 and J usage is TRBJ2-6; D ambiguous. Germline V lookup: CDR1 SGHRS, CDR2 YFSETQ. The germline V and J ends were trimmed by 5 bases and 0 bases, with 9 bases remaining between them. The CDR3 sequence is 15 residues long. The CDR3 DNA reads TGCGCCAGCAGTTTCCTAGTCTCTGGGGCCAACGTCCTGACTTTC. Translation: CASSFLVSGANVLTF.

At least ten counts were recorded for this clone. The chain is built from TRBV10-3 and TRBJ2-1; 14 positions agree with TRBD2. J was trimmed by 7 bases and V by 5 bases; bases with no gene match: 10. The CDR3 has 17 amino acids. Germline CDR1 is ENHRY and CDR2 is SYGVKD. CDR3 coding DNA: TGTGCCATCAGTTATGGACCGGGACTAGCGGGAGCTAATGAGCAGTTCTTC. Residues: CAISYGPGLAGANEQFF.

The CDR3 DNA is TGTGCCAGCAGTCTCTCCCTGGGACAGCAGATCTATGGCTACACCTTC. Encoded protein: CASSLSLGQQIYGYTF. J is TRBJ1-2 and V is TRBV25-1; the match to TRBD1 covers 7 bases. Germline lookup yields CDR1 MGHDK and CDR2 SYGVNS. V lost 5 bases to trimming and J lost 4 bases; unmatched junction nucleotides: 13. The length of the CDR3 is 16 residues.